The 21 T cell receptor beta chains presented below share a single source sample, sequenced in a study of STAT3 mutations in large granular lymphocyte leukemia (dated by TCRdb to the late 2010s). Study-level results and caveats: All T-LGLL patients had at least one immunodominant TCRbeta clonotype, and roughly half had multiple immunodominant subclonotypes.

Receptors were amplified or captured by the immunoSEQ multiplex PCR assay. TCRdb mirrors the immuneACCESS table, restricted to in-frame sequences. Some clones are absent from its copies; in checked studies, under half trace to an unresolved V gene, and the reason for the others is unknown. For this sample there are several thousand clones; 80% to 95% appear just once. The top ten constitute 66% of the sample. No antigen has been identified for these receptors. Sequencing was carried out using peripheral blood mononuclear cells. Receptors originate from a man between 60 and 75 years old with T-cell large granular lymphocyte leukemia. Some clones in this sample may be carry-over from other donors' samples. The age is the age at diagnosis.

CDR3 residues: CASSLGGGSTYEQYF. Here the CDR3 DNA reads TGTGCCAGCAGCTTGGGAGGCGGGAGTACCTACGAGCAGTACTTC. V usage is TRBV5-6 and J usage is TRBJ2-7, with 7 bases matching TRBD2. CDR1 and CDR2 from the germline V gene are SGHDT and YYEEEE. V lost 0 bases to trimming and J lost 2 bases; unmatched junction nucleotides: 5. This CDR3 is built from 15 residues.

V is TRBV15 and J is TRBJ2-1, with 7 bases matching TRBD1. V shed 3 bases, J shed 8 bases, and the junction held 10 bases outside the gene matches. Germline CDR1 LNHNV, CDR2 YYDKDF (reference sequence). The CDR3 sequence is 15 residues long. The CDR3 coding sequence is TGTGCCACCAGCAGTCTAGGGGGCCTGGTTGATGAGCAGTTCTTC. Translation: CATSSLGGLVDEQFF.

This clone was detected only once. The gene calls are TRBV29-1 and TRBJ2-1, with D perhaps being TRBD1 or TRBD2 (5 bases each). Trimming stripped 6 bases from V and 2 bases from J, with 11 bases between. Germline CDR1 is SQVTM and CDR2 is ANQGSEA. CDR3 length equals 13 residues. CDR3 DNA sequence: TGCAGCGTGAGGGACGGTACCTACAATGAGCAGTTCTTC. Residues: CSVRDGTYNEQFF.

The genes are TRBV27 and TRBJ2-3; the match to TRBD1 covers 9 bases. CDR1 is MNHEY, CDR2 SMNVEV, per germline (reference sequence). The CDR3 is 16 amino acids. The V and J ends lost 3 bases and 4 bases, in that order; junction bases with no gene match: 8. The CDR3 is CASSFSGDREADTQYF. The CDR3 region has the DNA TGTGCCAGCAGTTTCTCTGGGGACAGGGAGGCAGATACGCAGTATTTT.

V usage is TRBV5-1 and J usage is TRBJ1-6; 7 nucleotides line up with TRBD1. The V gene end was trimmed by 5 bases and the J gene end by 8 bases; junction bases not matched to a gene: 7. From germline, CDR1 is SGHRS and CDR2 YFSETQ. The length of the CDR3 is 14 residues. The CDR3 bases are TGCGCCAGCAGTCCCGGACAGGATGATTCACCCCTCCACTTT. This codes for CASSPGQDDSPLHF. Based on the CDR3 plus reference TRBV5-1 and TRBJ1-6, the full variable domain is KAGVTQTPRYLIKTRGQQVTLSCSPISGHRSVSWYQQTPGQGLQFLFEYFSETQRNKGNFPGRFSGRQFSNSRSEMNVSTLELGDSALYLCASSPGQDDSPLHFGNGTRLTVT.

V gene TRBV4-2 combines with J gene TRBJ2-1, with 12 positions matching TRBD2. The CDR3 has 14 residues. Germline V lookup: CDR1 LGHNA, CDR2 YNFKEQ. Germline trimming cut 6 bases from V and 6 bases from J; bases unmatched to any gene: 3. CDR3 sequence (DNA): TGTGCCAGCAGGCCACTAGCGGGAGGCAATGAGCAGTTCTTC. It codes for CASRPLAGGNEQFF.

The chain couples TRBV19 to TRBJ2-7; TRBD1 matches at 12 bases. CDR1 is LNHDA and CDR2 is SQIVND in the germline V gene (reference sequence). CDR3 length equals 15 residues. With V trimmed by 1 base and J by 7 bases, 5 bases remained unmatched. CDR3 amino acids: CASSIGGQGAREQYF. CDR3 coding DNA: TGTGCCAGTAGTATAGGGGGACAGGGGGCGCGGGAGCAGTACTTC.

The V gene is TRBV29-1, the J gene TRBJ2-7; D possibly corresponds to TRBD2 (5 bases). V was pared by 6 bases and J by 2 bases, with 14 bases between. Germline CDR1 is SQVTM and CDR2 is ANQGSEA. This CDR3 has 13 residues. DNA of the CDR3: TGCAGCGTCGCCCCTGTGAGGGCCTACGAGCAGTACTTC. This gives the protein CSVAPVRAYEQYF.

The chain recombines TRBV5-1 with TRBJ1-2, with TRBD1 matching 9 bases. The CDR3 runs to 15 residues. J was trimmed by 8 bases and V by 4 bases; bases with no gene match: 12. In germline, CDR1 is SGHRS, CDR2 YFSETQ. CDR3 region: CASSRGTGPFGGYTF. Written as DNA, the CDR3 is TGCGCCAGCAGCCGGGGGACAGGGCCGTTTGGGGGCTACACCTTC.

Only one count was recorded for this clone. The J gene is TRBJ2-3, the V gene TRBV7-9, with 8 bases fitting TRBD1. The germline gives CDR1 SEHNR, CDR2 FQNEAQ (reference sequence). With V trimmed by 7 bases and J by 6 bases, 15 bases remained unmatched. This CDR3 comprises 16 residues. In DNA form, the CDR3 reads TGTGCCAGCACCACAGCCGGACAGGGATCGAGGGATACGCAGTATTTT. Translation: CASTTAGQGSRDTQYF.

V gene TRBV27 combines with J gene TRBJ2-5; TRBD2 matches 7 bases. Germline lookup yields CDR1 MNHEY and CDR2 SMNVEV (reference sequence). This CDR3 has 15 amino acids. The V segment lost 5 bases and the J segment 5 bases; nucleotides outside the gene matches: 11. CDR3 nucleotides: TGTGCCAGCAGTATCACGCGGGGGTTTGGGGAGACCCAGTACTTC. It specifies CASSITRGFGETQYF.

The genes are TRBV5-1 and TRBJ2-5; 9 bases line up with TRBD1. Germline trimming cut 4 bases from V and 5 bases from J; bases unmatched to any gene: 12. Germline V gene data show CDR1 as SGHRS and CDR2 as YFSETQ. The CDR3 covers 16 residues. The chain's CDR3 is CASSTGTGRSGETQYF. The DNA for the CDR3 is TGCGCCAGCAGCACGGGGACAGGGCGCTCCGGGGAGACCCAGTACTTC.

The chain couples TRBV18 to TRBJ2-7; no clear D. There are 14 residues in the CDR3. Germline CDR1 and CDR2: KGHSH and LQKENI. V was clipped by 0 bases and J by 3 bases, with 9 bases between them. CDR3 sequence reads: CASSPPGWDYEQYF. The DNA for the CDR3 is TGTGCCAGCTCACCACCCGGCTGGGACTACGAGCAGTACTTC.

This chain links TRBV5-1 with TRBJ2-2; the D is unclear. The CDR3 extends over 15 amino acids. The germline V gene encodes CDR1 SGHRS and CDR2 YFSETQ. V was pared by 4 bases and J by 2 bases, with 12 bases between. DNA for the CDR3: TGCGCCAGCAGCCCCGTGACTGCCAACACCGGGGAGCTGTTTTTT. Protein: CASSPVTANTGELFF.

This chain links TRBV27 with TRBJ1-1; D possibly corresponds to TRBD1 (6 bases). The CDR3 totals 15 residues. Germline CDR1 is MNHEY and CDR2 is SMNVEV (reference sequence). V shed 0 bases and J shed 11 bases, with 19 bases lying between them. CDR3 amino acids: CASSLSPDRSLWAFF. As DNA, the CDR3 is TGTGCCAGCAGTTTATCCCCGGACAGAAGTCTTTGGGCTTTCTTT.

The rearrangement uses TRBV5-6 and TRBJ2-7, with TRBD2 identical over 8 bases. From germline, CDR1 is SGHDT and CDR2 YYEEEE. The CDR3 extends over 14 amino acids. V lost 1 base, J lost 5 bases, and 5 bases stayed unmatched. The CDR3 sequence is CASSLMGLGNEQYF. Written as DNA, the CDR3 is TGTGCCAGCAGCTTGATGGGACTAGGTAACGAGCAGTACTTC. The full variable domain, with the rest looked up from reference TRBV5-6 and TRBJ2-7, is DAGVTQSPTHLIKTRGQQVTLRCSPKSGHDTVSWYQQALGQGPQFIFQYYEEEERQRGNFPDRFSGHQFPNYSSELNVNALLLGDSALYLCASSLMGLGNEQYFGPGTRLTVT.

This clone occurred once. This chain uses TRBV9 with TRBJ2-1; 10 nucleotides agree with TRBD2. The trim removed 9 bases at V and 9 bases at J, leaving 12 bases unmatched. This CDR3 comprises 14 residues. Germline V gene data show CDR1 as SGDLS and CDR2 as YYNGEE. The DNA for the CDR3 is TGTGCCACCTCGCCTAGCGGGAGCGAGGGTGAGCAGTTCTTC. This encodes CATSPSGSEGEQFF.

This clone has only one observation. The genes are TRBV30 and TRBJ2-7; 12 bases align to TRBD2. In germline, CDR1 is GTSNPN, CDR2 SVGIG (reference sequence). The CDR3 runs to 13 residues. Trimming cost V 5 bases and J 4 bases; bases outside gene matches: 3. CDR3 nucleotides: TGTGCCTGGTCTAGCGGGAGGGGGTACGAGCAGTACTTC. Its translation is CAWSSGRGYEQYF.

This clone was seen only once. The genes are TRBV19 and TRBJ1-4, with D unresolved. Germline V gene data show CDR1 as LNHDA and CDR2 as SQIVND (reference sequence). Trimming took off 1 base at V and 7 bases at J, with 13 bases between the two ends. The CDR3 runs 15 residues. CDR3 in amino acids: CASSIVGKGGEKLFF. The CDR3 coding sequence is TGTGCCAGTAGTATAGTTGGGAAGGGCGGTGAAAAACTGTTTTTT. The full variable domain, its missing parts supplied by reference TRBV19 and TRBJ1-4, is DGGITQSPKYLFRKEGQNVTLSCEQNLNHDAMYWYRQDPGQGLRLIYYSQIVNDFQKGDIAEGYSVSREKKESFPLTVTSAQKNPTAFYLCASSIVGKGGEKLFFGSGTQLSVL.

The chain couples TRBV18 to TRBJ2-5; TRBD2 agrees at 14 bases. The CDR3 is 16 residues long. Trimming cost V 0 bases and J 4 bases; bases outside gene matches: 1. CDR1 and CDR2 (germline): KGHSH, LQKENI. The CDR3 region has the DNA TGTGCCAGCTCACCACCAGGGACTAGCGGGAGAGAGACCCAGTACTTC. Protein sequence: CASSPPGTSGRETQYF.

J is TRBJ2-7 and V is TRBV21-1; TRBD2 reflects the table's D call only, with no check against the DNA. TRBV21-1 is a pseudogene locus. CDR3 length: 15 residues. The CDR3 here is CASSLTGLESYEQYF. CDR3 nucleotides: TGTGCCAGCAGCCTCACCGGACTCGAGTCCTACGAGCAGTACTTC.